The sequence of this T cell receptor (beta chain) was determined in a study of glioma-infiltrating T cells. Using RNA template, CDR3s of TCR alpha and beta were amplified with iRepertoire arm-PCR. One-step reverse transcription and amplification started from approximately 100-400 ng of tissue mRNA or PBMC total RNA. TCRdb reanalysed the multiplex PCR reads using MiXCR and keeps one entry per CDR3 protein. The sample includes approximately 100,000 distinct CDR3 sequences, less than 30% of them seen just once. In its sample, this clonotype was seen a few times. Antigen unknown. Trimming removed 6 bases from V and 3 bases from J; junction bases left unmatched: 8. Germline V lookup: CDR1 SQVTM, CDR2 ANQGSEA. CDR3 length: 14 amino acids. Broader study findings: CDR3 overlap between tissue and blood was very small. Tissue-blood divergence was below expectation in non-neoplastic patients, above in gliomas.

Sample: glioma tissue, nonneoplastic brain tissue, or PBMCs (not recorded which). The sequence came from a human donor with low-grade glioma or glioblastoma, undergoing nonglioma brain surgery, or in good health (not recorded which). This chain uses TRBV29-1 with TRBJ1-2, with TRBD1 identical over 9 bases. CDR3 DNA sequence: TGCAGCGTGACCGGGACAGGGAGTGACTATGGCTACACCTTC. Protein product: CSVTGTGSDYGYTF.